This TCR beta chain was documented in a study of T cell repertoires in cytomegalovirus infection. Study-wide background: Public TCR beta signatures marked donors with CMV infection and the matching HLA. Study observations and caveats: Ex vivo, HLA-C-restricted CMV-specific TCR beta clonotypes prevailed over the rest of the response. Cumulated frequencies of public TCR beta families served to identify carriers of CMV plus the relevant HLA.

One entry per CDR3 protein results from TCRdb running MiXCR on the reads. Among hundreds of thousands of distinct CDR3 sequences listed, roughly 16% were seen once. This clonotype was counted a few times. Antigen unknown. This CDR3 spans 14 amino acids. J lost 4 bases, V lost 4 bases, and 5 bases had no gene match. The sequenced sample was PBMCs. This receptor was identified in a human donor in good health (CMV status not recorded). Some clones in this sample may be carry-over from other donors' samples. This chain uses TRBV12-3 or TRBV12-4 with TRBJ2-3; the match to TRBD1 covers 7 bases. CDR3 residues: CASSSTGMADTQYF. The CDR3 nucleotides are TGTGCCAGCAGTTCGACAGGGATGGCAGATACGCAGTATTTT.